This TCR beta chain is drawn from a study of cytomegalovirus exposure and HLA in healthy donors (dated by TCRdb to the late 2010s). About the full investigation: A later analysis indicated that the roughly 120 validation repertoires were generated on the platform also employed for the approximately 700 repertoires of the first cohort. The study was designed to test whether signatures of past pathogen exposure could be identified by cataloging public T cell receptors. A separate validation cohort of 100 to 150 different subjects was used in addition to the approximately 700-subject first cohort. To predict cytomegalovirus infection status, the study combined high-throughput TCR immunosequencing, statistical association of individual TCRs with disease status, and machine learning. The full study reports these points: All 130 or so repertoires were used to score co-occurrence in the validation cohort in a later analysis, because that analysis had no HLA typing for the cohort. In the study, 150 to 200 TCR beta chains were listed as associated with cytomegalovirus. Across donors, most TCR sequences were observed very rarely, whereas some public TCRs were present in many individuals. In vitro tests confirmed that a few of the cytomegalovirus-associated TCR beta chains recognize cytomegalovirus antigens. Subsequent analysis determined that TCRs grouped into clusters in the first cohort also showed a tendency toward co-occurrence across the 130 or so validation repertoires, and roughly 94% of cluster scores exceeded 0. The authors suggested that the approach could potentially be extended to other disease states and immunological phenotypes. The classifier was reported to diagnose cytomegalovirus status with high specificity and sensitivity in both the original and validation cohorts.

This clone was seen a few times. Which antigen it targets is not known. No much larger clone is present one base from it, and per-base qualities are unavailable. The donors were included in the validation cohort of some 110 subjects, a group kept apart from the approximately 650-subject first cohort. The CDR3 runs 15 amino acids, cysteine and phenylalanine included. The retained sequence is limited to the CDR3, 45 bases, with the frame set at the first base. From the germline V gene (reference sequence), CDR1 is LNHDA and CDR2 is SQIVND. The germline V end is reduced by 1 base and the J end by 11 bases; junction bases left unmatched: 10. Libraries were prepared through the immunoSEQ multiplex PCR assay. Per the source publication's procedure: To diagnose cytomegalovirus status from the catalog of TCR beta chain sequences, a statistical classification framework was built. The immuneACCESS repertoire file appears here via TCRdb, limited to in-frame rearrangements. These files lack a portion of the clones; in checked studies, under half of the deficit traces to unresolved V genes, and the cause of the others is not known. V, J and clone size reflect that table, while D and trimming were determined from the DNA. A total of under 50,000 clones appear in this sample, under 95% of them only once. The ten largest clones take up about 2.1% of the sample.

The sample was PBMCs. The receptor was isolated from a woman between 18 and 29 years old in good health and CMV-seronegative. The chain was built from TRBV19 and TRBJ2-1, and 8 junctional nucleotides match TRBD2. The DNA is TGTGCCAGTAGTATAGCGTGGGGTGATAGCGGGAAGCAGTTCTTC. This gives the protein CASSIAWGDSGKQFF.